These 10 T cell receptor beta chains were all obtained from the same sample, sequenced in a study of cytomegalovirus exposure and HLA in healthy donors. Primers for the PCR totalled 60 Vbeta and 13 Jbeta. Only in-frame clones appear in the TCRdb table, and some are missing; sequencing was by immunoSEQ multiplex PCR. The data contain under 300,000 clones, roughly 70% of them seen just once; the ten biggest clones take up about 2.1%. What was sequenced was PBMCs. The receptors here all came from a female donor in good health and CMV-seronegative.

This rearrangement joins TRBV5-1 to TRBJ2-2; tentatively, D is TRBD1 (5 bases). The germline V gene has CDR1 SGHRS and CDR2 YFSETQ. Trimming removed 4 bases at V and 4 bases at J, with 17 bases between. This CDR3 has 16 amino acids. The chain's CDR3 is CASSTNTGAVTGELFF. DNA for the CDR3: TGCGCCAGCAGCACGAACACAGGCGCCGTCACCGGGGAGCTGTTTTTT.

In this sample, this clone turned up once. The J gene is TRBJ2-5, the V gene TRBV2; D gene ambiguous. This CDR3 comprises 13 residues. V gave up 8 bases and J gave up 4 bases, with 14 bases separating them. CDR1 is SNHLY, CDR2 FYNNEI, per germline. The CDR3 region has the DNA TGTGCCAGCGGTGGGTGGGCGCGAGAGACCCAGTACTTC. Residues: CASGGWARETQYF.

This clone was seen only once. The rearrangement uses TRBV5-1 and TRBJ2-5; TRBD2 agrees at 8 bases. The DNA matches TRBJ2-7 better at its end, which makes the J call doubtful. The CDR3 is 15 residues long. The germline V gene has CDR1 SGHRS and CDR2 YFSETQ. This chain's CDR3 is CASSLGAGGAYEQYF. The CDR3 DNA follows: TGCGCCAGCAGCTTGGGGGCGGGAGGCGCCTACGAGCAGTACTTC.

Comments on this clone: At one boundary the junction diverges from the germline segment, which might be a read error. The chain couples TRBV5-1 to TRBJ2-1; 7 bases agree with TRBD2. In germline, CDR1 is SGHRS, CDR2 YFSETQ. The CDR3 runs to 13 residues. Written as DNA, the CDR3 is TGCGCGAGCACCGGGACTACCTACAATGAGCAGTTCTTC. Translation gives CASTGTTYNEQFF.

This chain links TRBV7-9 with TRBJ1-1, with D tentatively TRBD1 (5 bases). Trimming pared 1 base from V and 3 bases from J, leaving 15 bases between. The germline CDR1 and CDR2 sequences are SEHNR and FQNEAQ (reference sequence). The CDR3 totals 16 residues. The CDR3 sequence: CASSLGPGVGDTEAFF. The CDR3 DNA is TGTGCCAGCAGCTTAGGACCGGGGGTGGGGGACACTGAAGCTTTCTTT.

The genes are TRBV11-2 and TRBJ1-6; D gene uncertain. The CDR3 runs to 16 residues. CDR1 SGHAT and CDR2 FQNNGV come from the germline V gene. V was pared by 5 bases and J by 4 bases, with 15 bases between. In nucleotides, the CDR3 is TGTGCCAGCAGCCTGGGCATTCGGGGTTATAATTCACCCCTCCACTTT. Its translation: CASSLGIRGYNSPLHF.

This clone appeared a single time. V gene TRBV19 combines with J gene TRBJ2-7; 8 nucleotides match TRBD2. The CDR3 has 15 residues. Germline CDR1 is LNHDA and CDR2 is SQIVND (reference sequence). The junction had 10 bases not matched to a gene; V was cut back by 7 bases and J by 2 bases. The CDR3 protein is CASTPSGSFPYEQYF. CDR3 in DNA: TGTGCCAGTACCCCCAGCGGGAGCTTTCCCTACGAGCAGTACTTC.

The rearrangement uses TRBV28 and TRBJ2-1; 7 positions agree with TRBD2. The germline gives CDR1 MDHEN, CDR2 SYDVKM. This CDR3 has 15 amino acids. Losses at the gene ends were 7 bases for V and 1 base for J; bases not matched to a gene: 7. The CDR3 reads CASTTSGGSYNEQFF. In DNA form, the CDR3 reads TGTGCCAGCACCACCTCCGGGGGGTCCTACAATGAGCAGTTCTTC.

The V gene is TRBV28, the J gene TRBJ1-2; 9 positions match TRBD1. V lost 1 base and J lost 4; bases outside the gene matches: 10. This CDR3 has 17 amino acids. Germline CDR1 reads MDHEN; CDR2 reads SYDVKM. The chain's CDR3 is CASSLSPDGTGTYGYTF. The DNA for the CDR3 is TGTGCCAGCAGTTTATCTCCCGACGGGACAGGGACCTATGGCTACACCTTC.

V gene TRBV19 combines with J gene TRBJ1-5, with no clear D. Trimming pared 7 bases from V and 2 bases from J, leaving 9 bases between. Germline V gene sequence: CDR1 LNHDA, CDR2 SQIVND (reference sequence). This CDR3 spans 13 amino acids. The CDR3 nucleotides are TGTGCCAGTAATGTGGTAGGCAATCAGCCCCAGCATTTT. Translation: CASNVVGNQPQHF.